This entry is about one T cell receptor (beta chain). Its specificity is not known. These data are taken from a study of beta chain features in type 1 diabetes. General observations from the study: Shorter TCRB CDR3s, moderately but significantly so, were found in Type 1 diabetes patients in all four CD4+ subsets. Equally in patients and controls, PCR might preferentially amplify shorter templates. In the patient group, naive, central memory and Treg TCRB repertoires seemed more alike than in the healthy donor group.

The CDR3 spans 14 residues. Germline CDR1 reads KGHSH; CDR2 reads LQKENI. V was cut by 1 base and J by 2 bases, with 8 bases left in between. Expressed TCRB transcripts were sequenced because the isolated RNA had all been reverse transcribed beforehand. The study sequenced naive, central memory and regulatory T cell samples to an average of around 3.5 million reads. Produced via immunoSEQ multiplex PCR; TCRdb's table is partial and in-frame only. The sample contains about 410,000 clones, approximately 14% of which appear only once. This sequence was found in a man aged 25-40 years in good health. The chain employs TRBV18 and TRBJ2-5; no clear D. Sequencing was performed on naive CD4+ T cells from blood. The CDR3 protein is CASSPQSNQETQYF. CDR3 DNA sequence: TGTGCCAGCTCACCACAGTCCAATCAAGAGACCCAGTACTTC.